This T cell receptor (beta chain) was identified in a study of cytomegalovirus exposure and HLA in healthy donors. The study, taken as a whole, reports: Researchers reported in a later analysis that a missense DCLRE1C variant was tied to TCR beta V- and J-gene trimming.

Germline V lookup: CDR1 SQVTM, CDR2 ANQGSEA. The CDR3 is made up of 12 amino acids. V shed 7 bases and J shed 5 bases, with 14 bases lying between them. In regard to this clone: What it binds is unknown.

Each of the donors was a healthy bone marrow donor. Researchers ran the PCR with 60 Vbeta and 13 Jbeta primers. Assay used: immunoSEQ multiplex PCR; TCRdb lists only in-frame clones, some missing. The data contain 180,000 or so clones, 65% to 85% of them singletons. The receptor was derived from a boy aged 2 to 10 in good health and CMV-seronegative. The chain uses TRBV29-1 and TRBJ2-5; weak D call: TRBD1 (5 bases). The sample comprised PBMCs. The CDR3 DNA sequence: TGCAGCGCAACCAGGGCACCGGAGACCCAGTACTTC. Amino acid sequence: CSATRAPETQYF. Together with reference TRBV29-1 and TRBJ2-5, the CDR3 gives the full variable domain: SAVISQKPSRDICQRGTSLTIQCQVDSQVTMMFWYRQQPGQSLTLIATANQGSEATYESGFVIDKFPISRPNLTFSTLTVSNMSPEDSSIYLCSATRAPETQYFGPGTRLLVL.